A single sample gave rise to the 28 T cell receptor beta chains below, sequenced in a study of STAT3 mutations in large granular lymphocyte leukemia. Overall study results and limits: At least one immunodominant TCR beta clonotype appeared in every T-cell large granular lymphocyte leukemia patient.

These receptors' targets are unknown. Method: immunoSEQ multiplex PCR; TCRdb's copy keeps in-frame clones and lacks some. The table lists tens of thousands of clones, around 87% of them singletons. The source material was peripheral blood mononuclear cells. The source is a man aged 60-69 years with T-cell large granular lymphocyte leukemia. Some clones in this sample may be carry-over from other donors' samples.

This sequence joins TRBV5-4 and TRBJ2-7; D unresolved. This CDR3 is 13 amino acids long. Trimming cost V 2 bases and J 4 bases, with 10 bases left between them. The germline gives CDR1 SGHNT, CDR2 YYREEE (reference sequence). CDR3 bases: TGTGCCAGCAGCTTCCGCCAGGATTACGAGCAGTACTTC. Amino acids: CASSFRQDYEQYF.

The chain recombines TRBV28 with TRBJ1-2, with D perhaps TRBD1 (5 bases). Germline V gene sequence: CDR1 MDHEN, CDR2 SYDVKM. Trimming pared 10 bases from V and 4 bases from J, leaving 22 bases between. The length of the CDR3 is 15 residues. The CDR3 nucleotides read TGTGCCACCCGAGACTGGGGCCAGGCCCCCTATGGCTACACCTTC. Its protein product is CATRDWGQAPYGYTF.

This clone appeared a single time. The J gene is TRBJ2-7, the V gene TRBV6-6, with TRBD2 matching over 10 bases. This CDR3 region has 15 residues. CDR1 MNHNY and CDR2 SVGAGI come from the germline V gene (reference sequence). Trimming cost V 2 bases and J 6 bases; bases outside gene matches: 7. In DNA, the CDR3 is TGTGCCAGCAGTTACGGGGTTAGCGGGAGGCTCGAGCAGTACTTC. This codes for CASSYGVSGRLEQYF.

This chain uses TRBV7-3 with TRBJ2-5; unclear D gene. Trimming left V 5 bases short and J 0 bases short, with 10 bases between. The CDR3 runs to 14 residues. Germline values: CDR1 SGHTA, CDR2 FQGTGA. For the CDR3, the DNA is TGTGCCAGCAGCGCGCTTGCCGACCAAGAGACCCAGTACTTC. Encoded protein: CASSALADQETQYF.

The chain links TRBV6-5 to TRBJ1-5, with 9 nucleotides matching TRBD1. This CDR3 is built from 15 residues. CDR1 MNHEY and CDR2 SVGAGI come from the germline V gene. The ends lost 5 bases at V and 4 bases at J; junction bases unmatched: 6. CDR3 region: CASSPGTGHNQPQHF. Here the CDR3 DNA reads TGTGCCAGCAGTCCAGGGACAGGGCATAATCAGCCCCAGCATTTT.

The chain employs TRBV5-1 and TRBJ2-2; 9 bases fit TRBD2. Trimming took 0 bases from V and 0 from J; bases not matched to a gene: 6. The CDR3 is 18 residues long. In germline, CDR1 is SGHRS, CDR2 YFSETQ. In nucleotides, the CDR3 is TGCGCCAGCAGCTTGGGGCTAGCGGGATACGCGAACACCGGGGAGCTGTTTTTT. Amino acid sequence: CASSLGLAGYANTGELFF.

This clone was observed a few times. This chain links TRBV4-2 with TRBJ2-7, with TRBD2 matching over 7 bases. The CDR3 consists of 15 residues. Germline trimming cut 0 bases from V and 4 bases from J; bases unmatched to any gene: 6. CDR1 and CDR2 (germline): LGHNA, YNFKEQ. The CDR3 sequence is CASSQERGLPYEQYF. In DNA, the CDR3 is TGTGCCAGCAGCCAAGAGAGGGGACTACCATACGAGCAGTACTTC.

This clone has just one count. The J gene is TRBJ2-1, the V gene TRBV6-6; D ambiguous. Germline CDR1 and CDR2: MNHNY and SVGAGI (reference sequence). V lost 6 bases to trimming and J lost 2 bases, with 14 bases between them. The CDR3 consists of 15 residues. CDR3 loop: CASSLPNYPYNEQFF. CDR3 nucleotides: TGTGCCAGCAGCCTCCCGAACTACCCCTACAATGAGCAGTTCTTC.

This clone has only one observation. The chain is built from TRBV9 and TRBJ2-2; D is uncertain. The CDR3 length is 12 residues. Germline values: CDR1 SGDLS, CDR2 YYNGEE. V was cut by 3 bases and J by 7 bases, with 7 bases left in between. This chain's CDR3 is CASSGSGGELFF. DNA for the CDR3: TGTGCCAGCAGCGGCTCAGGCGGGGAGCTGTTTTTT.

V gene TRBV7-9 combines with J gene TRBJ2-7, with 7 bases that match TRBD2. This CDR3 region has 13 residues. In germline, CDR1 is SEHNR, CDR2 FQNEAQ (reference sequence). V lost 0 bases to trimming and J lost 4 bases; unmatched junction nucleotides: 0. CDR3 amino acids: CASSLAGGYEQYF. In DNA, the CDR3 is TGTGCCAGCAGCTTAGCGGGAGGGTACGAGCAGTACTTC.

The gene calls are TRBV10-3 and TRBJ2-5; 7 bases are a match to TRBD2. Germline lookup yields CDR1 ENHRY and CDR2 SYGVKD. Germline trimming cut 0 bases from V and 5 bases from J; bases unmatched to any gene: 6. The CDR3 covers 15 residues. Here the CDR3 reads CAISESGLDGETQYF. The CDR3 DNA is TGTGCCATCAGTGAGTCTGGACTAGATGGGGAGACCCAGTACTTC.

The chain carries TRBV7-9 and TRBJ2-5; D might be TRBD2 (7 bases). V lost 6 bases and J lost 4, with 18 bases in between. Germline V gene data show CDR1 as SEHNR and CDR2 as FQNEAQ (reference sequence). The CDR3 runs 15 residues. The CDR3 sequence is CASSYVRGGSETQYF. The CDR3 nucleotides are TGTGCCAGCAGTTATGTAAGGGGGGGCTCAGAGACCCAGTACTTC.

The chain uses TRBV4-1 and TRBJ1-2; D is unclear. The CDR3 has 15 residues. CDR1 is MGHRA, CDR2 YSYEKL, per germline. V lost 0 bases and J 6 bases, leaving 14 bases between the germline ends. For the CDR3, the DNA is TGCGCCAGCAGCCAAGATGGGTGGGCCGGTGATGGCTACACCTTC. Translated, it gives CASSQDGWAGDGYTF.

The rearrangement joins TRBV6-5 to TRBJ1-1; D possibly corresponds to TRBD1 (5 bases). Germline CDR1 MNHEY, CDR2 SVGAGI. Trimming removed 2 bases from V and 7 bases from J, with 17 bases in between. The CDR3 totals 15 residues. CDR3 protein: CASSYLQQDTYEAFF. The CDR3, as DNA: TGTGCCAGCAGTTACCTACAACAGGACACATATGAAGCTTTCTTT.

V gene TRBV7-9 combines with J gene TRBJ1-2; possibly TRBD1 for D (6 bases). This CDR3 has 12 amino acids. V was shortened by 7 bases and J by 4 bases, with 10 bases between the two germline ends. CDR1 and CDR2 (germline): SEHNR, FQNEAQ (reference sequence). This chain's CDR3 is CASTGTRYGYTF. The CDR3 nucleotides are TGTGCCAGCACCGGGACACGCTATGGCTACACCTTC.

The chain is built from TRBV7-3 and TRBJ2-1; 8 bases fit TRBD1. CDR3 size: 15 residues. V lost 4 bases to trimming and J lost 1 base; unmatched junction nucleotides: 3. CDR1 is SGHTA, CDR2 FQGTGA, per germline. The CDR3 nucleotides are TGTGCCAGCAGCTCCCAGGGGGCTTCCTACAATGAGCAGTTCTTC. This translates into CASSSQGASYNEQFF.

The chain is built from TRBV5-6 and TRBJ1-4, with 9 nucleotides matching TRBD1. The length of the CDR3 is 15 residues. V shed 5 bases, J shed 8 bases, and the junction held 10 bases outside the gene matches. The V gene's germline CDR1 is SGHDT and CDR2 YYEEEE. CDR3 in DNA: TGTGCCAGCAGTCGCAACAGGGGGCTGGAAGAAAAACTGTTTTTT. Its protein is CASSRNRGLEEKLFF.

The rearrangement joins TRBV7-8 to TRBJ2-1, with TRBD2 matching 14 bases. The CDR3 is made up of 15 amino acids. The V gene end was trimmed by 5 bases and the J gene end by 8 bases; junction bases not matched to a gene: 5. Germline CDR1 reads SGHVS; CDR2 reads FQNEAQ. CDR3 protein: CASSPGLAGVYEQFF. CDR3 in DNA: TGTGCCAGCAGCCCGGGACTAGCGGGAGTATATGAGCAGTTCTTC.

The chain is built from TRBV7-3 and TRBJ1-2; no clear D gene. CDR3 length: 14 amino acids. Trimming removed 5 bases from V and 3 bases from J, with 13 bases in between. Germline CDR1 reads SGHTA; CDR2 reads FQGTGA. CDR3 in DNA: TGTGCCAGCAGCCTGAGCGGGTCGGACTATGGCTACACCTTC. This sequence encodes CASSLSGSDYGYTF. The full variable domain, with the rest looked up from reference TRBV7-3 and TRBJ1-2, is GAGVSQTPSNKVTEKGKYVELRCDPISGHTALYWYRQSLGQGPEFLIYFQGTGAADDSGLPNDRFFAVRPEGSVSTLKIQRTERGDSAVYLCASSLSGSDYGYTFGSGTRLTVV.

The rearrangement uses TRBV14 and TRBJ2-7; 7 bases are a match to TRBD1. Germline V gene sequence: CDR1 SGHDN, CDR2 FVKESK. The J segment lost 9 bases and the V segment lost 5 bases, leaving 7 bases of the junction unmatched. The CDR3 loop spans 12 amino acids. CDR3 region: CASSSTGQVQYF. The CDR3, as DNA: TGTGCCAGCAGCTCGACAGGGCAAGTGCAGTACTTC.

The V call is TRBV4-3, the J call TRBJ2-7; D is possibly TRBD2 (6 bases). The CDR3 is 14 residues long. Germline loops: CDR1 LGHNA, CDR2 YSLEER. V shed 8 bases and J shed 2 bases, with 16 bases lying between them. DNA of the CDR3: TGCGCCAGCTCCAACGAGGGACTTCCCTACGAGCAGTACTTC. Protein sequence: CASSNEGLPYEQYF.

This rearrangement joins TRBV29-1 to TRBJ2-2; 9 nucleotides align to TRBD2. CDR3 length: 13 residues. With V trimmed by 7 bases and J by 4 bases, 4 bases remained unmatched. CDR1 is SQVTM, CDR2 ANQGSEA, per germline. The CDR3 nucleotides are TGCAGCGGCCATAGCGGGAGCACCGGGGAGCTGTTTTTT. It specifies CSGHSGSTGELFF.

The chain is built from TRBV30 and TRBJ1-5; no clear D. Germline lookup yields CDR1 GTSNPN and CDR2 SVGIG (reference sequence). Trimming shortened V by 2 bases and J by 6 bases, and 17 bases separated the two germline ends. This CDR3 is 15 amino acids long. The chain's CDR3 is CAWSTPMGGGQPQHF. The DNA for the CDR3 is TGTGCCTGGAGTACCCCAATGGGAGGCGGTCAGCCCCAGCATTTT.

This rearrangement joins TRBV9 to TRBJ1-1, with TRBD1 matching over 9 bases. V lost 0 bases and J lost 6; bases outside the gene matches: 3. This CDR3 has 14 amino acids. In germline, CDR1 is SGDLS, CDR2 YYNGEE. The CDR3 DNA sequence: TGTGCCAGCAGCGTAGGGACAGGGGCCCCTGAAGCTTTCTTT. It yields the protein CASSVGTGAPEAFF.

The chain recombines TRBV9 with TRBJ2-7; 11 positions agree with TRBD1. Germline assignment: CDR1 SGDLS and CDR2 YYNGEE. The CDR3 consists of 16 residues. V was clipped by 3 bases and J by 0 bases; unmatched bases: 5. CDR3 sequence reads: CASSATGTGGSYEQYF. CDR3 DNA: TGTGCCAGCAGCGCGACCGGGACAGGGGGCTCCTACGAGCAGTACTTC. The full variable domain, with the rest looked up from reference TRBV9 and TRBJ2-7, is DSGVTQTPKHLITATGQRVTLRCSPRSGDLSVYWYQQSLDQGLQFLIQYYNGEERAKGNILERFSAQQFPDLHSELNLSSLELGDSALYFCASSATGTGGSYEQYFGPGTRLTVT.

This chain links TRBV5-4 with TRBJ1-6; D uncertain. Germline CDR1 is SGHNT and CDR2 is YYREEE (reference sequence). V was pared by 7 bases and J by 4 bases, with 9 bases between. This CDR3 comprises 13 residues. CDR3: CASRSVYNSPLHF. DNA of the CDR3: TGTGCCAGCCGCTCTGTGTATAATTCACCCCTCCACTTT.

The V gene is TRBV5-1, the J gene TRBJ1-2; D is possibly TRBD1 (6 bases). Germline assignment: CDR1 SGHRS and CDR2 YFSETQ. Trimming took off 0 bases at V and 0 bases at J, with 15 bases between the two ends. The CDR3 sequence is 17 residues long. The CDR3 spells CASSLGTETLPNYGYTF. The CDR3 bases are TGCGCCAGCAGCTTGGGGACAGAAACCTTACCTAACTATGGCTACACCTTC. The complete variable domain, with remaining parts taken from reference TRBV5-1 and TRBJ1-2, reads KAGVTQTPRYLIKTRGQQVTLSCSPISGHRSVSWYQQTPGQGLQFLFEYFSETQRNKGNFPGRFSGRQFSNSRSEMNVSTLELGDSALYLCASSLGTETLPNYGYTFGSGTRLTVV.

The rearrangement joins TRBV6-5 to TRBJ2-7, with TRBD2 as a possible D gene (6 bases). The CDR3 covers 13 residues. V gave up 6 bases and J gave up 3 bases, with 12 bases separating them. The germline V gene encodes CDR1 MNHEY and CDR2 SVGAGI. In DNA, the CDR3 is TGTGCCAGCAGACCTGGGACTTTCTACGAGCAGTACTTC. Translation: CASRPGTFYEQYF.